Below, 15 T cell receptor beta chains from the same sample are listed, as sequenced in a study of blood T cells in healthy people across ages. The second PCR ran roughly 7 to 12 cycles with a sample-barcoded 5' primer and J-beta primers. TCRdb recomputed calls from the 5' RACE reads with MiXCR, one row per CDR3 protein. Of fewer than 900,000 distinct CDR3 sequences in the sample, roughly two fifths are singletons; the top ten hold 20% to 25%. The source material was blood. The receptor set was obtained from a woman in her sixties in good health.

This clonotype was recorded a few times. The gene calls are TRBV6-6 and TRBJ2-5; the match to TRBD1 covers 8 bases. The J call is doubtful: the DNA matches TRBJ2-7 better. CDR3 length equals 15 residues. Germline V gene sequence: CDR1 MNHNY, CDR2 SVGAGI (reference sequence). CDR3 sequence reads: CASSYIRTGKYEQYF. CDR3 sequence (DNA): TGTGCCAGCAGTTACATAAGGACAGGGAAATACGAGCAGTACTTC.

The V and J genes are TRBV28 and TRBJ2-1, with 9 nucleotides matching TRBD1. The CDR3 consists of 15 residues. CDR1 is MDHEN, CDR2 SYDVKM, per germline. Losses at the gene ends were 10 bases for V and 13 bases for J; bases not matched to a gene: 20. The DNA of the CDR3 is TGTGCCACCGATCTCCCGGGACAGGGAGGCGAGACCCAGTTCTTC. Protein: CATDLPGQGGETQFF. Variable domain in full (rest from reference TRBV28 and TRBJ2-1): DVKVTQSSRYLVKRTGEKVFLECVQDMDHENMFWYRQDPGLGLRLIYFSYDVKMKEKGDIPEGYSVSREKKERFSLILESASTNQTSMYLCATDLPGQGGETQFFGPGTRLTVL.

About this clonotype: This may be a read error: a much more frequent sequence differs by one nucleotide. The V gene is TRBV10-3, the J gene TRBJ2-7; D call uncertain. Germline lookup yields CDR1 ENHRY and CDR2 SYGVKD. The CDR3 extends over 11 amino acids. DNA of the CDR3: TGTGCCGTCAGAGAAACCTACGAGCAGTACTTC. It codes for CAVRETYEQYF.

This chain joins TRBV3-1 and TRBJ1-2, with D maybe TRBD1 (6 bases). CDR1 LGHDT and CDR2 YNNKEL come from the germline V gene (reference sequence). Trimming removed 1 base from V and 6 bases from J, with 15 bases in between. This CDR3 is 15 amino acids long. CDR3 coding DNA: TGTGCCAGCAGCCAAGCCCCGCAGGGGAGACATGGCTACACCTTC. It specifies CASSQAPQGRHGYTF.

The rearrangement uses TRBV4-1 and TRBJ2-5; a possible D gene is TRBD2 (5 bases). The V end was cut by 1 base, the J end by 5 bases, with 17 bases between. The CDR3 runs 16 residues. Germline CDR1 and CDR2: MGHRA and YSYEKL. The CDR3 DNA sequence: TGCGCCAGCAGCCAAGGGCTCATGCGGGCCGATGAGACCCAGTACTTC. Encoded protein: CASSQGLMRADETQYF.

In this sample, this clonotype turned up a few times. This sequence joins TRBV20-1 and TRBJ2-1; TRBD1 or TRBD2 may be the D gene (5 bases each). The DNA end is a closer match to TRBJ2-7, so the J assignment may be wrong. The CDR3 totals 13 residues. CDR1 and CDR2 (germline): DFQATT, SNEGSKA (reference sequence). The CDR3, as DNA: TGCAGTGCTAGCCCCGGGGCGGGCAATGAGCAGTACTTC. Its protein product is CSASPGAGNEQYF.

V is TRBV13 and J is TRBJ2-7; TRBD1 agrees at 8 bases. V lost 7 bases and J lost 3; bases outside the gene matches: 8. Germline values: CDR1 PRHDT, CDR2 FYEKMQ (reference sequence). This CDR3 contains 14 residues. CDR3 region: CASNDQGARYEQYF. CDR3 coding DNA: TGTGCCAGCAACGACCAGGGGGCGCGCTACGAGCAGTACTTC.

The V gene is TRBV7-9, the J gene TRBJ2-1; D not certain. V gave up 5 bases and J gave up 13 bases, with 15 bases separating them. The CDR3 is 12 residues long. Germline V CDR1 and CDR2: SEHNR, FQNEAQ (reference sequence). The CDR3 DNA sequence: TGTGCCAGCAGCGTCCCGCATGGCCCCCAGTTCTTC. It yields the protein CASSVPHGPQFF.

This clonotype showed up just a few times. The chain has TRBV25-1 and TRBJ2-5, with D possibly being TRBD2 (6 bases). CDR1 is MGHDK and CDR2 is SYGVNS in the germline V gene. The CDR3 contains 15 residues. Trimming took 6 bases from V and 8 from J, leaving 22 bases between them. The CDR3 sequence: CASSNFLQGRETQYF. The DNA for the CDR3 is TGTGCCAGCAGCAACTTCCTCCAAGGGCGGGAAACCCAGTACTTC.

In nucleotides, the CDR3 is TGTGCCTCTGCAGCGGGAGAGATGAATGAGCAGTTCTTC. This sequence encodes CASAAGEMNEQFF. This rearrangement joins TRBV24-1 to TRBJ2-1; 8 positions match TRBD2. With 12 bases clipped from V and 7 bases from J, the junction kept 10 bases outside the gene matches. The CDR3 is made up of 13 amino acids. In germline, CDR1 is KGHDR, CDR2 SFDVKD.

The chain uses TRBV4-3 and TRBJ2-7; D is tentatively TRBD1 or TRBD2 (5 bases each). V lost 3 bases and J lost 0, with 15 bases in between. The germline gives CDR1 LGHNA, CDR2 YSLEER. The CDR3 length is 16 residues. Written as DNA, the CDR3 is TGCGCCAGCAGCCATGGGACCAAAGGATCCTCCTACGAGCAGTACTTC. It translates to CASSHGTKGSSYEQYF.

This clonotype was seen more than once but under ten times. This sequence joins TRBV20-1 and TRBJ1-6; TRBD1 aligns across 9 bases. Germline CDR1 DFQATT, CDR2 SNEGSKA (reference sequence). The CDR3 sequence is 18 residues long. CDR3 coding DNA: TGCAGCACACGCAGGGGACAGGGCTTTAGCTCCTATAATTCACCCCTCCACTTT. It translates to CSTRRGQGFSSYNSPLHF.

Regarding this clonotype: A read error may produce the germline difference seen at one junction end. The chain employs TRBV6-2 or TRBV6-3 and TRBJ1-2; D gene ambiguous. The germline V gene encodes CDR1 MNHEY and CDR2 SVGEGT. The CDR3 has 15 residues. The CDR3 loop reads CAGSPIHGRGYGYTF. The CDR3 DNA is TGTGCCGGCAGTCCTATACACGGACGGGGCTATGGCTACACCTTC.

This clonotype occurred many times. CDR3 protein: CASSLGRETDTQYF. CDR3 sequence (DNA): TGTGCCAGCAGCTTAGGGAGGGAAACAGATACGCAGTATTTT. The chain joins TRBV11-3 to TRBJ2-3; a weak D match, TRBD2 (6 bases). The CDR3 runs 14 residues. Deletions cut 1 base from V and 3 bases from J, with 8 bases between. Germline values: CDR1 SGHNT, CDR2 YENEEA.

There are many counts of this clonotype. The CDR3 nucleotides read TGTGCCAGCAGTACTAGCGGGAACACAGATACGCAGTATTTT. It translates to CASSTSGNTDTQYF. The chain carries TRBV6-5 and TRBJ2-3; TRBD2 matches 10 bases. V gave up 5 bases and J gave up 2 bases; unmatched junction bases: 1. Germline V gene lookup returns CDR1 MNHEY and CDR2 SVGAGI. This CDR3 has 14 residues.